This TCR beta chain was profiled in a study of blood T cell repertoires in COVID-19. Study-wide background: Acute-phase and convalescent COVID-19 samples originated in the United States, Italy and Spain. Sources were T cells, B-cell-depleted T cells, or PBMCs; the material itself was cDNA or gDNA.

In the study's own analysis: Reference gene primer amplification gave estimated nucleated cell counts. Measured with immunoSEQ multiplex PCR; TCRdb has only the in-frame clones, and not every one. Clonal size and the V and J genes are those of that table, whereas D and trimming came from the DNA. There are hundreds of thousands of clones in the sample; roughly 90% occur only once, and approximately 7.6% lies in the top ten. This receptor was taken from a man aged 55 to 69 who had recovered from COVID-19. Sequencing was done on a sample of peripheral blood.

In nucleotides, the CDR3 is TGTGCCAGCAGCTTAGGGCAGGGGACAGATACGCAGTATTTT. Protein: CASSLGQGTDTQYF. The V and J genes are TRBV7-9 and TRBJ2-3; D possibly corresponds to TRBD1 (6 bases). Trimming stripped 1 base from V and 3 bases from J, with 8 bases between. Germline V gene sequence: CDR1 SEHNR, CDR2 FQNEAQ (reference sequence). This CDR3 is built from 14 residues.